This T cell receptor beta chain came from a study of T cell changes during pregnancy in multiple sclerosis (dated by TCRdb to about 2019). About the full investigation: The study examined how the T cell repertoire changed over the course of pregnancy in women with multiple sclerosis.

Notes on this clone: There is no known antigen for this receptor. No base quality values were provided; no much bigger clone lies one nucleotide off.

The library was made by the immunoSEQ multiplex PCR assay. TCRdb took over this immuneACCESS table, retaining in-frame rearrangements with V and J assigned. Such tables are incomplete; in checked studies, under half of the missing clones stem from an unresolved V gene, and the remainder is unexplained. This sample gives around 64,000 clones in total; about 93% of them show up just once. The ten largest clones represent about 2.6% of the sample. Looking up the germline V gene (reference sequence) yields CDR1 PRHDT and CDR2 FYEKMQ. From the cysteine through the phenylalanine, the CDR3 covers 17 amino acids. The DNA shown is the 51-base CDR3, in frame from base 1. Trimming removed 5 bases from V and 5 bases from J; the gene matches leave 10 bases unexplained.

The chain is made from TRBV13 and TRBJ2-5; 14 central nucleotides agree with TRBD2. This material consisted of CD8+ T cells from peripheral blood mononuclear cells, taken in the third trimester of pregnancy. The receptor's source is a female donor with multiple sclerosis, enrolled in a pregnancy study. Here is the DNA: TGTGCCAGCAGCCCCGGACTAGCGGGAGGTCCCGTCGAGACCCAGTACTTC. Its coded protein is CASSPGLAGGPVETQYF.